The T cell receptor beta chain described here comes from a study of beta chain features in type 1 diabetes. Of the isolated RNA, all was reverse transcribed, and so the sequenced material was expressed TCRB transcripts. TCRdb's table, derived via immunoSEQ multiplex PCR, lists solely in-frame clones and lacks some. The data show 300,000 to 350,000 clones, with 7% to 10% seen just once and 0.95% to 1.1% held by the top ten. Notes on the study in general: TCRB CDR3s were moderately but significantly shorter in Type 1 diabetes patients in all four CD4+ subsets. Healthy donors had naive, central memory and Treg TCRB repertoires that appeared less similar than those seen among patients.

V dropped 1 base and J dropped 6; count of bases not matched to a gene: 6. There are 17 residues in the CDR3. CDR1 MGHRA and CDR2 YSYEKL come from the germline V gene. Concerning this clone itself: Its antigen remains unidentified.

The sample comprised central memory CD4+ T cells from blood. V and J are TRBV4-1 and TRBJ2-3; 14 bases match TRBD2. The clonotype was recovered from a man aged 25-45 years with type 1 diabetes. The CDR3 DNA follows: TGCGCCAGCAGCCAAGCCGGGACTAGCGGGGGATGGGATACGCAGTATTTT. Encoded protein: CASSQAGTSGGWDTQYF.